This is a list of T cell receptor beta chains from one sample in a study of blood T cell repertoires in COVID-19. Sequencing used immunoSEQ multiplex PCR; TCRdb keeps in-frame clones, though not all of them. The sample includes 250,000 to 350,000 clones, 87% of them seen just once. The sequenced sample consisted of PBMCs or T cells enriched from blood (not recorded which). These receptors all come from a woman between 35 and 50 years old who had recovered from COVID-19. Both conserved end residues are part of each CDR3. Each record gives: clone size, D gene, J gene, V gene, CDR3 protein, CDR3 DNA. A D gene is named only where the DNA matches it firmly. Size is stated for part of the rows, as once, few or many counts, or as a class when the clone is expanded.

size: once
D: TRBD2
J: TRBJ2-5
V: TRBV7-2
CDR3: CASSLDRTSQETQYF
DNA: TGTGCCAGCAGCTTAGACCGGACTAGCCAAGAGACCCAGTACTTC

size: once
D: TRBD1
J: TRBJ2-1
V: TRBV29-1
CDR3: CSVEDPHRGDGEQFF
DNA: TGCAGCGTTGAAGATCCCCACAGGGGAGATGGTGAGCAGTTCTTC

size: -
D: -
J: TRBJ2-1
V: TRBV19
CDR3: CASSIDAGSSYNEQFF
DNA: TGTGCCAGTAGTATAGACGCCGGGAGCTCCTACAATGAGCAGTTCTTC

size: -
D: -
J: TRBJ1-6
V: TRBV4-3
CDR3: CASSQLADGNSPLHF
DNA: TGCGCCAGCAGCCAGCTAGCTGATGGTAATTCACCCCTCCACTTT

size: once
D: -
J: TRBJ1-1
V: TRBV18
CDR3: CASSPRSSNTEAFF
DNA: TGTGCCAGCTCGCCTAGATCTTCGAACACTGAAGCTTTCTTT

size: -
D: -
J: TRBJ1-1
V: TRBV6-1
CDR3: CASSEYGRGSNTEAFF
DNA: TGTGCCAGCAGTGAATATGGCCGGGGATCGAACACTGAAGCTTTCTTT

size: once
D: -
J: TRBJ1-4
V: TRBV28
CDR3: CATGGGEKLFF
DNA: TGTGCCACGGGGGGCGGGGAAAAACTGTTTTTT

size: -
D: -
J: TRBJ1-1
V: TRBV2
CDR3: CASSEVARGTEAFF
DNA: TGTGCCAGCAGTGAAGTGGCCCGGGGGACTGAAGCTTTCTTT

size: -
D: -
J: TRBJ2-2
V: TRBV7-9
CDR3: CASSLQGTGELFF
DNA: TGTGCCAGCAGCTTACAGGGCACCGGGGAGCTGTTTTTT

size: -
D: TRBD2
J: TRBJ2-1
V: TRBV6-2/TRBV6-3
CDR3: CASSHIAGGSYNEQFF
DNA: TGTGCCAGCAGTCACATAGCGGGTGGCTCCTACAATGAGCAGTTCTTC

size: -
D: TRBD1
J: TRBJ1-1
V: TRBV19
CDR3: CASTPDRVGRSEAFF
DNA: TGTGCCAGTACCCCGGACAGGGTGGGGAGATCTGAAGCTTTCTTT

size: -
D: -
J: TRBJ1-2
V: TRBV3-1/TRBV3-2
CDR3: CASSPRVHYGYTF
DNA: TGTGCCAGCAGCCCCAGGGTTCACTATGGCTACACCTTC

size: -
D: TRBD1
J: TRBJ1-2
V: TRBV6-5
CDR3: CASSFDRGGYGYTF
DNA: TGTGCCAGCAGTTTTGACAGGGGGGGCTATGGCTACACCTTC

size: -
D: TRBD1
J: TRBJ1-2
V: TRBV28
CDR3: CASSVGQYYGYTF
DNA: TGTGCCAGCAGTGTGGGACAGTACTATGGCTACACCTTC

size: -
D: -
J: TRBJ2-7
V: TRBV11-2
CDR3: CASSLNGYEQYF
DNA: TGTGCCAGCAGCTTAAACGGCTACGAGCAGTACTTC

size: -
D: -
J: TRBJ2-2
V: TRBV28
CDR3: CASSPIEDNRNTGELFF
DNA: TGTGCCAGCAGTCCGATAGAGGACAACAGGAACACCGGGGAGCTGTTTTTT

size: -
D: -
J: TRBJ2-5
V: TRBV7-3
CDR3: CASSLQGQETQYF
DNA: TGTGCCAGCAGCTTACAGGGACAAGAGACCCAGTACTTC

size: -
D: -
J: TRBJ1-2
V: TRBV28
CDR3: CASKGQSYGYTF
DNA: TGTGCCAGCAAGGGGCAGTCCTATGGCTACACCTTC

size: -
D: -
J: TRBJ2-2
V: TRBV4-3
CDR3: CASSQVWAQAGELFF
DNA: TGCGCCAGCAGCCAAGTTTGGGCCCAGGCCGGGGAGCTGTTTTTT

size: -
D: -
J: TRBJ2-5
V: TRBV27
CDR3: CASSFADRQETQYF
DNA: TGTGCCAGCAGTTTTGCGGACAGACAAGAGACCCAGTACTTC

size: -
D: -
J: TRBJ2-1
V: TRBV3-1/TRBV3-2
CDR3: CASSQDLKRVNEQFF
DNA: TGTGCCAGCAGCCAAGATTTGAAGCGGGTGAATGAGCAGTTCTTC

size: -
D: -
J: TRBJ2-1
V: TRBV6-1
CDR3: CASSDRGQGGYNEQFF
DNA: TGTGCCAGCAGTGACCGGGGACAAGGGGGATACAATGAGCAGTTCTTC

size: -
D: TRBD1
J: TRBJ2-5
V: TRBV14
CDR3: CASSQNRGQETQYF
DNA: TGTGCCAGCAGCCAAAACAGGGGTCAAGAGACCCAGTACTTC

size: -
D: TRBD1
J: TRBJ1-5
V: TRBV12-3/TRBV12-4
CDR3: CASSRDRGQPQHF
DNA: TGTGCCAGCAGTCGGGACAGGGGTCAGCCCCAGCATTTT

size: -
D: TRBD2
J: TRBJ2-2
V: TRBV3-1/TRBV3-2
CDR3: CASSRRLAGNTGELFF
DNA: TGTGCCAGCAGCCGAAGACTAGCGGGTAACACCGGGGAGCTGTTTTTT

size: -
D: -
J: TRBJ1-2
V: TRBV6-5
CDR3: CASGSGGARYGYTF
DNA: TGTGCCAGCGGGTCGGGAGGGGCGAGATATGGCTACACCTTC

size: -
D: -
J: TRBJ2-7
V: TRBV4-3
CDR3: CASSPRAGESGEQYF
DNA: TGCGCCAGCAGCCCCCGGGCAGGGGAATCGGGAGAGCAGTACTTC

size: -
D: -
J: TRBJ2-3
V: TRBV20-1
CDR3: CSASQGTRDTQYF
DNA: TGCAGTGCTAGTCAGGGAACCAGGGATACGCAGTATTTT

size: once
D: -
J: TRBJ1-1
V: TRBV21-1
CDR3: CASSKAPRNFAGLNTEAFF
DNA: TGTGCCAGCAGCAAAGCTCCCCGTAACTTTGCTGGGCTGAACACTGAAGCTTTCTTT

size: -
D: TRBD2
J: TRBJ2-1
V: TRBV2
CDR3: CASSGLAESSYNEQFF
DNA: TGTGCCAGCAGTGGACTAGCGGAAAGCTCCTACAATGAGCAGTTCTTC

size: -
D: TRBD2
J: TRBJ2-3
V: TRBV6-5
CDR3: CASSYETSGSGTQYF
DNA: TGTGCCAGCAGTTACGAGACTAGCGGGAGCGGTACGCAGTATTTT

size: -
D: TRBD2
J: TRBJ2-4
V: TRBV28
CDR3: CASSLSSSGALAKNIQYF
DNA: TGTGCCAGCAGTTTATCGTCTAGCGGGGCTCTAGCCAAAAACATTCAGTACTTC

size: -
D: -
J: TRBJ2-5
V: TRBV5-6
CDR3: CASSPSRVSQETQYF
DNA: TGTGCCAGCAGCCCCTCGAGGGTCTCCCAAGAGACCCAGTACTTC

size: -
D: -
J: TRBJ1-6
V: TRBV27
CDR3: CASGASSYNSPLHF
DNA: TGTGCCAGCGGGGCGAGCTCCTATAATTCACCCCTCCACTTT

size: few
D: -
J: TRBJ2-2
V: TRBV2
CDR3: CASGGLVSAGELFF
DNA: TGTGCCAGCGGAGGCCTGGTGAGCGCCGGGGAGCTGTTTTTT

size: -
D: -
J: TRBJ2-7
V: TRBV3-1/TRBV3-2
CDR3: CASSQGAGLYEQYF
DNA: TGTGCCAGCAGCCAAGGGGCGGGACTGTACGAGCAGTACTTC

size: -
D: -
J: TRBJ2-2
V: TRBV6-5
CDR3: CASKRMGGELFF
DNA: TGTGCCAGCAAGCGGATGGGCGGGGAGCTGTTTTTT

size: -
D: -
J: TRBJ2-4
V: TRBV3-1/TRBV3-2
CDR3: CASSQVASIQYF
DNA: TGTGCCAGCAGCCAAGTAGCGTCCATTCAGTACTTC

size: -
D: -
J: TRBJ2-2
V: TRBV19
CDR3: CASSSPPGQNTGELFF
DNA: TGTGCCAGTAGTTCTCCGCCTGGACAGAACACCGGGGAGCTGTTTTTT

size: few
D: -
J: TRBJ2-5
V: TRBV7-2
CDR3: CASSLHGTQYF
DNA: TGTGCCAGCAGCTTACACGGGACCCAGTACTTC

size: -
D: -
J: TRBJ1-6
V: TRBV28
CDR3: CASRTVRNSPLHF
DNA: TGTGCCAGCCGGACAGTCCGCAATTCACCCCTCCACTTT

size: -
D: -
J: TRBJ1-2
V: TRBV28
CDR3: CASSLDSYGYTF
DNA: TGTGCCAGCAGTCTCGACAGCTATGGCTACACCTTC

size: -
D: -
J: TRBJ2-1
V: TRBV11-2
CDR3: CASSLDPLRNEQFF
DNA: TGTGCCAGCAGCTTAGATCCCCTTCGGAATGAGCAGTTCTTC

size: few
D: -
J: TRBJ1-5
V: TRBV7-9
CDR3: CASSDGGQPQHF
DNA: TGTGCCAGCAGCGACGGGGGACAGCCCCAGCATTTT

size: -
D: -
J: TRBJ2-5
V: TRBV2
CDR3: CASTATRSETQYF
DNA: TGTGCCAGCACCGCGACTAGGTCGGAGACCCAGTACTTC

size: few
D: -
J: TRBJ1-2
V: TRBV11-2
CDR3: CASSTGIGGDYGYTF
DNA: TGTGCCAGCAGCACAGGAATAGGGGGAGACTATGGCTACACCTTC

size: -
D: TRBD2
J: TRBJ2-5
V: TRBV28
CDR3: CASSLDLVAGGAQYF
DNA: TGTGCCAGCAGTTTAGACTTGGTGGCGGGAGGGGCCCAGTACTTC

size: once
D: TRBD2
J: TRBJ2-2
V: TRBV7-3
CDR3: CASSLTAPSGRGSRELFF
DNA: TGTGCCAGCAGCTTAACCGCCCCCAGCGGGAGAGGGAGTCGGGAGCTGTTTTTT

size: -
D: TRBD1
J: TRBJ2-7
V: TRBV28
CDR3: CASRTGTGIYEQYF
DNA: TGTGCCAGCAGGACCGGGACAGGGATATACGAGCAGTACTTC

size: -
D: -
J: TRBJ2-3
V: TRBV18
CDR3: CASSPNAGPRTDTQYF
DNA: TGTGCCAGCTCACCAAATGCGGGACCCCGCACAGATACGCAGTATTTT